The present TCR beta chain was sequenced within a study of Graves' ophthalmopathy and Graves' hyperthyroidism. The germline V gene encodes CDR1 SGHAT and CDR2 FQDESV (reference sequence). CDR3 size: 15 residues. A note on this clonotype: Its antigen remains unknown. This may be a read error, as it is one base from a much larger clone.

Findings and limits, study-wide: Most clonotypes expanded in thyroid above 0.001 frequency were present in blood too.

Diagnostic conclusions were grounded in clinical symptoms, serum thyroxine, TRAb, thyroid ultrasound and orbital computed tomography. CDR3 regions of TCR beta were amplified from RNA transcripts. HTBI-primed first-round RT-PCR preceded second-round multiplex PCR. MiXCR, run by TCRdb on the multiplex PCR reads, gives a single entry per CDR3 protein. The sample comprises 1 million to 1.3 million distinct CDR3 sequences, roughly two fifths of which are singletons, and 11% rests with the top ten. This chain links TRBV11-1 with TRBJ2-7; D may be TRBD1 (6 bases). The receptor was isolated from an adult man with Graves' hyperthyroidism. The sequenced sample was peripheral blood or thyroid tissue (not recorded which). The CDR3 loop is CASSLRGGSSNEQYF. The CDR3 DNA sequence: TGTGCCAGCAGCTTAAGAGGGGGAAGCTCCAACGAGCAGTACTTC.